These T cell receptor beta chains were read from a single sample in a study of cytomegalovirus exposure and HLA in healthy donors. The protocol was immunoSEQ multiplex PCR, while the TCRdb copy is restricted to in-frame clones and leaves out a portion. This sample carries under 140,000 clones, just over 75% of them seen once, and the ten largest clones take roughly an eighth. Source material: PBMCs. These receptors were taken from a man younger than 40 in good health and CMV-seropositive. Both conserved end residues are trimmed from each CDR3. A D gene is named only where the DNA matches it firmly. Clone size is not always given. Where it is, it says once, few, many or a class for expanded clones.

v_gene: TRBV11-2; abundance: .; d_gene: .; j_gene: TRBJ2-5; CDR3aa: ASSQLGTGQY
v_gene: TRBV7-9; abundance: .; d_gene: .; j_gene: TRBJ2-3; CDR3aa: ASSFEQVYSPDTQY
v_gene: TRBV18; abundance: .; d_gene: .; j_gene: TRBJ2-1; CDR3aa: ASSPSGWHEQF
v_gene: TRBV6-5; abundance: few; d_gene: .; j_gene: TRBJ1-4; CDR3aa: ASTNAGTNEKLF
v_gene: TRBV19; abundance: .; d_gene: TRBD1; j_gene: TRBJ2-2; CDR3aa: ASSMNQGAGELF
v_gene: TRBV7-9; abundance: few; d_gene: .; j_gene: TRBJ1-1; CDR3aa: ASSSPRTEAF
v_gene: TRBV7-2; abundance: once; d_gene: .; j_gene: TRBJ1-4; CDR3aa: ASSLPGAGEKLF
v_gene: TRBV19; abundance: .; d_gene: .; j_gene: TRBJ1-2; CDR3aa: ASSWAYGYT
v_gene: TRBV6-6; abundance: .; d_gene: TRBD1; j_gene: TRBJ1-2; CDR3aa: ASSYSAGQGNYGYT
v_gene: TRBV7-8; abundance: once; d_gene: TRBD2; j_gene: TRBJ2-5; CDR3aa: ASSRPSGGPLGETQY
v_gene: TRBV4-3; abundance: .; d_gene: .; j_gene: TRBJ1-4; CDR3aa: ASSQDLQRGEKLF
v_gene: TRBV30; abundance: .; d_gene: TRBD1; j_gene: TRBJ1-5; CDR3aa: AWSGQGAGQPQH
v_gene: TRBV11-3; abundance: .; d_gene: .; j_gene: TRBJ2-7; CDR3aa: ASGHGQSYEQY
v_gene: TRBV18; abundance: .; d_gene: .; j_gene: TRBJ2-5; CDR3aa: ASSGGGQETQY
v_gene: TRBV5-1; abundance: .; d_gene: .; j_gene: TRBJ1-6; CDR3aa: ASSARGRDSPLH
v_gene: TRBV6-6; abundance: .; d_gene: TRBD1; j_gene: TRBJ2-7; CDR3aa: ASRPSRDRVYEQY
v_gene: TRBV30; abundance: .; d_gene: TRBD2; j_gene: TRBJ2-1; CDR3aa: AWAGGGTTGGEQF
v_gene: TRBV2; abundance: few; d_gene: TRBD1; j_gene: TRBJ1-5; CDR3aa: ASSGDRDYQPQH
v_gene: TRBV27; abundance: .; d_gene: TRBD1; j_gene: TRBJ1-5; CDR3aa: ASSLEGAQPQH
v_gene: TRBV11-2; abundance: .; d_gene: .; j_gene: TRBJ2-7; CDR3aa: ASSLAGGTTEQY
v_gene: TRBV5-1; abundance: .; d_gene: TRBD1; j_gene: TRBJ2-5; CDR3aa: ASSPGTEVGTQY
v_gene: TRBV25-1; abundance: few; d_gene: .; j_gene: TRBJ2-5; CDR3aa: ASSGQWVRETQY
v_gene: TRBV11-2; abundance: .; d_gene: .; j_gene: TRBJ2-2; CDR3aa: ASSFQHELF
v_gene: TRBV13; abundance: .; d_gene: .; j_gene: TRBJ1-3; CDR3aa: ASSLSGNTIY
v_gene: TRBV7-3; abundance: .; d_gene: TRBD2; j_gene: TRBJ2-2; CDR3aa: ASSRSAGDTGELF
v_gene: TRBV19; abundance: .; d_gene: .; j_gene: TRBJ1-6; CDR3aa: ASSPWEGVTSPLH
v_gene: TRBV19; abundance: few; d_gene: .; j_gene: TRBJ2-7; CDR3aa: ASSTGTPSSYEQY
v_gene: TRBV7-2; abundance: .; d_gene: TRBD2; j_gene: TRBJ2-6; CDR3aa: ASSLRGGYSGANVLT
v_gene: TRBV7-8; abundance: .; d_gene: TRBD2; j_gene: TRBJ2-1; CDR3aa: ASSPSQGAGEQF
v_gene: TRBV28; abundance: once; d_gene: TRBD1; j_gene: TRBJ2-7; CDR3aa: ASSFWTGVYEQY
v_gene: TRBV27; abundance: .; d_gene: .; j_gene: TRBJ1-6; CDR3aa: ASKAGYSPLH
v_gene: TRBV5-1; abundance: .; d_gene: TRBD1; j_gene: TRBJ1-4; CDR3aa: ASSRDRGREKLF
v_gene: TRBV5-1; abundance: .; d_gene: .; j_gene: TRBJ2-1; CDR3aa: ASSLGQGTNEQF
v_gene: TRBV4-3; abundance: .; d_gene: .; j_gene: TRBJ1-6; CDR3aa: ASGESSYNSPLH
v_gene: TRBV28; abundance: few; d_gene: .; j_gene: TRBJ2-7; CDR3aa: ASKGGGSSYEQY
v_gene: TRBV5-1; abundance: .; d_gene: TRBD1; j_gene: TRBJ1-2; CDR3aa: ASTGQASNYGYT
v_gene: TRBV27; abundance: .; d_gene: .; j_gene: TRBJ1-3; CDR3aa: ASRDEGDGNTIY